The rows below give T cell receptor beta chains drawn from one sample of a study of Ad26.COV2.S vaccination and SARS-CoV-2 variants. The protocol was immunoSEQ multiplex PCR, while the TCRdb copy is restricted to in-frame clones and leaves out a portion. The sample includes more than 300,000 clones, about 87% seen only once; the top ten take 6.4%. Sequenced here: peripheral blood, sampled in a trial of Ad26.COV2.S vaccine versus placebo. The receptors were sampled from a person aged 18-65 years who received the Ad26.COV2.S COVID-19 vaccine or a placebo. CDR3s include the opening cysteine and the closing phenylalanine or tryptophan. The D gene is left open where the match is weak. Only part of the rows carry a size: once, few, many, or a class if the clone is expanded.

size: NA
D: NA
J: TRBJ2-7
V: TRBV9
CDR3: CASSVGPAAYEQYF
DNA: TGTGCCAGCAGCGTAGGGCCAGCAGCCTACGAGCAGTACTTC

size: NA
D: NA
J: TRBJ1-1
V: TRBV25-1
CDR3: CASSELTGRITKNTEAFF
DNA: TGTGCCAGCAGTGAATTGACAGGCCGTATCACCAAGAACACTGAAGCTTTCTTT

size: NA
D: NA
J: TRBJ1-2
V: TRBV5-4
CDR3: CASSLARRGPYGYTF
DNA: TGTGCCAGCAGCTTGGCCCGGCGCGGACCCTATGGCTACACCTTC

size: NA
D: NA
J: TRBJ2-3
V: TRBV4-1
CDR3: CASSRDGVKDTQYF
DNA: TGCGCCAGCAGCCGAGACGGAGTAAAGGATACGCAGTATTTT

size: NA
D: TRBD1
J: TRBJ1-6
V: TRBV30
CDR3: CAWSVSWDRGGSPLHF
DNA: TGTGCCTGGAGTGTCAGTTGGGACAGGGGAGGCTCACCCCTCCACTTT

size: NA
D: NA
J: TRBJ2-7
V: TRBV6-5
CDR3: CASSYSGSDSYEQYF
DNA: TGTGCCAGCAGTTACTCGGGGAGCGACTCCTACGAGCAGTACTTC

size: once
D: NA
J: TRBJ1-1
V: TRBV7-2
CDR3: CASSLKQNTEAFF
DNA: TGTGCCAGCAGCTTAAAACAGAACACTGAAGCTTTCTTT

size: NA
D: NA
J: TRBJ1-6
V: TRBV6-2/TRBV6-3
CDR3: CASSYSQDRIYNSPLHF
DNA: TGTGCCAGCAGTTACTCCCAGGACCGCATCTATAATTCACCCCTCCACTTT

size: once
D: NA
J: TRBJ2-1
V: TRBV4-1
CDR3: CASSQDPSALNSYNEQFF
DNA: TGCGCCAGCAGCCAAGATCCTTCGGCCCTGAACTCCTACAATGAGCAGTTCTTC

size: NA
D: TRBD1
J: TRBJ1-2
V: TRBV2
CDR3: CASSETGRYGYTF
DNA: TGTGCCAGCAGTGAGACAGGGCGGTATGGCTACACCTTC

size: NA
D: NA
J: TRBJ1-3
V: TRBV6-6
CDR3: CASALQGSGNTIYF
DNA: TGTGCCAGTGCGCTACAGGGCTCTGGAAACACCATATATTTT

size: NA
D: TRBD1
J: TRBJ1-2
V: TRBV10-3
CDR3: CAITKQGADGYTF
DNA: TGTGCCATAACGAAACAGGGGGCGGATGGCTACACCTTC

size: NA
D: NA
J: TRBJ1-3
V: TRBV29-1
CDR3: CSARGGGDSGNTIYF
DNA: TGCAGCGCCCGAGGGGGTGGTGACTCTGGAAACACCATATATTTT

size: NA
D: NA
J: TRBJ1-1
V: TRBV29-1
CDR3: CSVRSREGNTEAFF
DNA: TGCAGCGTTCGTTCCAGGGAGGGGAACACTGAAGCTTTCTTT

size: once
D: NA
J: TRBJ1-4
V: TRBV30
CDR3: CAWSKDPKAGQLFF
DNA: TGTGCCTGGAGTAAGGATCCCAAGGCCGGGCAACTGTTTTTT

size: NA
D: TRBD1
J: TRBJ2-7
V: TRBV6-5
CDR3: CASRRTGVYEQYF
DNA: TGTGCCAGCAGACGGACAGGGGTTTACGAGCAGTACTTC

size: NA
D: TRBD1
J: TRBJ1-2
V: TRBV6-1
CDR3: CASSEYETGHGYTF
DNA: TGTGCCAGCAGTGAGTATGAGACAGGGCATGGCTACACCTTC

size: NA
D: NA
J: TRBJ2-7
V: TRBV19
CDR3: CASSRADSYEQYF
DNA: TGTGCCAGTAGTCGGGCAGACTCCTACGAGCAGTACTTC

size: NA
D: NA
J: TRBJ2-3
V: TRBV21-1
CDR3: CASSSQRLFGTDTQYF
DNA: TGTGCCAGCAGCTCCCAGCGCCTTTTTGGCACAGATACGCAGTATTTT

size: once
D: NA
J: TRBJ2-3
V: TRBV9
CDR3: CASSVDLSSTDTQYF
DNA: TGTGCCAGCAGCGTAGATCTATCTAGCACAGATACGCAGTATTTT

size: NA
D: NA
J: TRBJ2-7
V: TRBV9
CDR3: CASSVEPWDFSYEQYF
DNA: TGTGCCAGCAGCGTAGAGCCCTGGGACTTCTCCTACGAGCAGTACTTC

size: few
D: NA
J: TRBJ1-5
V: TRBV6-4
CDR3: CASSVEGGSQPQHF
DNA: TGTGCCAGCAGTGTCGAAGGGGGTTCGCAGCCCCAGCATTTT

size: NA
D: TRBD1
J: TRBJ2-7
V: TRBV6-5
CDR3: CASSYGTGDYEQYF
DNA: TGTGCCAGCAGTTATGGGACAGGGGACTACGAGCAGTACTTC

size: NA
D: NA
J: TRBJ1-1
V: TRBV9
CDR3: CASSVATLQENTEAFF
DNA: TGTGCCAGCAGCGTAGCTACCCTACAGGAGAACACTGAAGCTTTCTTT

size: NA
D: NA
J: TRBJ2-5
V: TRBV7-9
CDR3: CASSHPRRDLPRGETQYF
DNA: TGTGCCAGCAGCCACCCCCGGCGAGATCTCCCGAGAGGCGAGACCCAGTACTTC

size: NA
D: NA
J: TRBJ2-3
V: TRBV6-2/TRBV6-3
CDR3: CASSGGTHTDTQYF
DNA: TGTGCCAGCAGTGGGGGAACACACACAGATACGCAGTATTTT

size: NA
D: TRBD2
J: TRBJ2-1
V: TRBV19
CDR3: CASSTVRLAEQFF
DNA: TGTGCCAGTAGTACAGTCAGACTAGCTGAGCAGTTCTTC

size: NA
D: TRBD1
J: TRBJ1-1
V: TRBV29-1
CDR3: CSVDRDRGVGTEAFF
DNA: TGCAGCGTTGATAGGGACAGGGGAGTTGGAACTGAAGCTTTCTTT

size: once
D: TRBD1
J: TRBJ2-7
V: TRBV6-5
CDR3: CASSQEGGFYEQYF
DNA: TGTGCCAGCAGTCAGGAAGGGGGCTTCTACGAGCAGTACTTC

size: NA
D: NA
J: TRBJ2-7
V: TRBV10-3
CDR3: CAISDQAGYEQYF
DNA: TGTGCCATCAGTGATCAGGCTGGTTACGAGCAGTACTTC

size: NA
D: NA
J: TRBJ1-2
V: TRBV11-2
CDR3: CASSFAWGADGYTF
DNA: TGTGCCAGCAGCTTCGCTTGGGGGGCGGATGGCTACACCTTC

size: NA
D: NA
J: TRBJ2-7
V: TRBV9
CDR3: CASSVGGYEQYF
DNA: TGTGCCAGCAGCGTAGGGGGCTACGAGCAGTACTTC

size: NA
D: NA
J: TRBJ2-2
V: TRBV19
CDR3: CASSIYAAGTGELFF
DNA: TGTGCCAGTAGTATATATGCGGCGGGCACCGGGGAGCTGTTTTTT

size: NA
D: TRBD1
J: TRBJ1-2
V: TRBV7-2
CDR3: CASSLAPTGKPGYTF
DNA: TGTGCCAGCAGCTTAGCGCCGACAGGGAAACCTGGCTACACCTTC

size: NA
D: TRBD1
J: TRBJ1-1
V: TRBV27
CDR3: CASSFSRRSNRGPPMNTEAFF
DNA: TGTGCCAGCAGTTTCTCTAGGCGGAGTAACAGGGGGCCGCCAATGAACACTGAAGCTTTCTTT

size: NA
D: TRBD1
J: TRBJ2-1
V: TRBV5-1
CDR3: CASSFRDRGNEQFF
DNA: TGCGCCAGCAGCTTTAGGGACAGGGGCAATGAGCAGTTCTTC

size: NA
D: NA
J: TRBJ2-7
V: TRBV6-5
CDR3: CASSSSRGGSEQYF
DNA: TGTGCCAGCAGTTCGAGCAGAGGGGGATCCGAGCAGTACTTC

size: NA
D: TRBD1
J: TRBJ1-1
V: TRBV19
CDR3: CASSIELRGTPGGAFF
DNA: TGTGCCAGTAGTATAGAGCTCAGGGGGACACCGGGTGGAGCTTTCTTT

size: NA
D: TRBD1
J: TRBJ1-5
V: TRBV28
CDR3: CASTDRGLGNQPQHF
DNA: TGTGCCAGCACCGACAGGGGGCTAGGCAATCAGCCCCAGCATTTT

size: NA
D: TRBD1
J: TRBJ1-2
V: TRBV27
CDR3: CASSLNRGTVTLYGYTF
DNA: TGTGCCAGCAGTTTAAACCGGGGGACAGTGACCCTCTATGGCTACACCTTC

size: NA
D: NA
J: TRBJ1-1
V: TRBV5-4
CDR3: CASSYPDSNTEAFF
DNA: TGTGCCAGCAGCTACCCCGACAGCAACACTGAAGCTTTCTTT